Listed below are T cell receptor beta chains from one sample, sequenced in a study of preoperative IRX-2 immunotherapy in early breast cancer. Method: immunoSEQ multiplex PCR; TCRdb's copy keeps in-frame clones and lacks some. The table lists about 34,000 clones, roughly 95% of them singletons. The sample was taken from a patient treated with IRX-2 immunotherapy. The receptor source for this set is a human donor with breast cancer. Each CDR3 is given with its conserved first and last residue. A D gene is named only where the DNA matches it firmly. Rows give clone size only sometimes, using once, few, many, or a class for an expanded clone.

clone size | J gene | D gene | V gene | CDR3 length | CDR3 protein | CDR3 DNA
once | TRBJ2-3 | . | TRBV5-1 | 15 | CASSLEPQSTDTQYF | TGCGCCAGCAGCTTGGAGCCCCAGAGCACAGATACGCAGTATTTT
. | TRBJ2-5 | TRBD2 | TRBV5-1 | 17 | CASSLPLTSGGTETQYF | TGCGCCAGCAGCTTGCCTTTGACTAGCGGGGGGACGGAGACCCAGTACTTC
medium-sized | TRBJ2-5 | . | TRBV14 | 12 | CASSQDRWTQYF | TGTGCCAGCAGCCAAGATCGATGGACCCAGTACTTC
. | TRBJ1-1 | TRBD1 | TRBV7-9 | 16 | CASSFSPTGEDTEAFF | TGTGCCAGCAGCTTCAGTCCGACAGGGGAGGATACTGAAGCTTTCTTT
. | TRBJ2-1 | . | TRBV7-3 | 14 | CASSSRLGENEQFF | TGTGCCAGCAGCTCCCGACTAGGAGAGAATGAGCAGTTCTTC
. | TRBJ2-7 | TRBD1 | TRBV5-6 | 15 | CASSPEDRPDYEQYF | TGTGCCAGCAGCCCCGAGGACAGGCCCGACTACGAGCAGTACTTC
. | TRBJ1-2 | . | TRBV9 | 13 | CASSVDSNYGYTF | TGTGCCAGCAGCGTAGACAGCAACTATGGCTACACCTTC
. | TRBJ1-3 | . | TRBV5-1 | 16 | CASSLAGSRGLNTIYF | TGCGCCAGCAGCTTGGCCGGAAGCAGGGGCCTAAACACCATATATTTT
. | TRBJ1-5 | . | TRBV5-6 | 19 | CASSLDIGSRATSNQPQHF | TGTGCCAGCAGCTTGGATATAGGGAGTCGGGCGACTAGCAATCAGCCCCAGCATTTT
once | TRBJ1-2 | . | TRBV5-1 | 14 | CASSLEKGARGYTF | TGCGCCAGCAGCTTGGAAAAGGGAGCGAGGGGCTACACCTTC
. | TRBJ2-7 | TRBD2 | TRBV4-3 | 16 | CASSQIAGGPSYEQYF | TGCGCCAGCAGCCAAATAGCGGGAGGTCCCTCCTACGAGCAGTACTTC
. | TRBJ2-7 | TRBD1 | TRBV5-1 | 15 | CASRMVTGGNGEQYF | TGCGCCAGCAGGATGGTAACAGGGGGCAATGGCGAGCAGTACTTC
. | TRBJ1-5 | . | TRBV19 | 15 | CASREWGNSNQPQHF | TGTGCCAGCCGAGAGTGGGGGAATAGCAATCAGCCCCAGCATTTT
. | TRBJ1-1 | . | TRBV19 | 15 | CASSIPGTGRTEAFF | TGTGCCAGTAGTATACCCGGGACGGGAAGGACTGAAGCTTTCTTT
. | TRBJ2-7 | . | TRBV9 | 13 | CASSPGTTYEQYF | TGTGCCAGCAGCCCCGGGACAACCTACGAGCAGTACTTC
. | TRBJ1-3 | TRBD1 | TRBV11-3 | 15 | CASSSGGSSGNTIYF | TGTGCCAGCAGTTCAGGGGGGAGCTCTGGAAACACCATATATTTT